A single sample gave rise to the 5 T cell receptor beta chains below, sequenced in a study of T cells in Graves' hyperthyroidism and ophthalmopathy. Amplified regions were TCR beta CDR3 sequences from RNA transcripts. HTBI primers were used for first-round RT-PCR of the TCR CDR3. TCRdb fed the multiplex PCR reads into MiXCR, producing one record per CDR3 protein. The table includes more than 500,000 distinct CDR3 sequences, about 45% detected once. The sample taken for sequencing was peripheral blood or thyroid tissue (not recorded which). These receptors all stem from an adult woman with Graves' disease, either hyperthyroidism or ophthalmopathy (not recorded which).

This clonotype was seen a single time. The CDR3 here is CASSVAGDGGNQPQHF. CDR3 DNA sequence: TGTGCCAGCAGCGTAGCAGGGGACGGCGGCAATCAGCCCCAGCATTTT. This sequence joins TRBV9 and TRBJ1-5, with D perhaps TRBD1 (6 bases). Germline V lookup: CDR1 SGDLS, CDR2 YYNGEE. The V end was cut by 0 bases, the J end by 2 bases, with 12 bases between. The CDR3 has 16 residues.

This clonotype appeared once. V gene TRBV24-1 combines with J gene TRBJ1-5, with D perhaps matching TRBD1 (5 bases). The germline V and J ends were trimmed by 7 bases and 6 bases, with 12 bases remaining between them. Germline V lookup: CDR1 KGHDR, CDR2 SFDVKD. This CDR3 region has 13 residues. The CDR3 nucleotides are TGTGCCACCAGGGAGAGGGGCATTCAGCCCCAGCATTTT. Its protein product is CATRERGIQPQHF.

This chain links TRBV27 with TRBJ1-2; TRBD1 might be the D (6 bases). This CDR3 spans 15 amino acids. The V end was cut by 3 bases, the J end by 0 bases, with 11 bases between. CDR1 MNHEY and CDR2 SMNVEV come from the germline V gene (reference sequence). The CDR3, as DNA: TGTGCCAGCAGTTTTACAGGGTTGGCTAACTATGGCTACACCTTC. This translates into CASSFTGLANYGYTF.

The rearrangement uses TRBV7-9 and TRBJ2-5; tentative D call: TRBD2 (6 bases). The length of the CDR3 is 15 residues. V was shortened by 1 base and J by 5 bases, with 14 bases between the two germline ends. CDR1 and CDR2 from the germline V gene are SEHNR and FQNEAQ (reference sequence). The CDR3 sequence: CASSLDRRGSETQYF. The CDR3 DNA follows: TGTGCCAGCAGCTTAGATCGTCGGGGGAGCGAGACCCAGTACTTC.

V is TRBV29-1 and J is TRBJ2-6; 12 positions match TRBD1. The V gene's germline CDR1 is SQVTM and CDR2 ANQGSEA. The CDR3 loop spans 17 amino acids. The junction had 11 bases not matched to a gene; V was cut back by 6 bases and J by 5 bases. As DNA, the CDR3 is TGCAGCGTCCTCGGGGACAGGGGGCCCCTCAGGGCCAACGTCCTGACTTTC. It translates to CSVLGDRGPLRANVLTF.